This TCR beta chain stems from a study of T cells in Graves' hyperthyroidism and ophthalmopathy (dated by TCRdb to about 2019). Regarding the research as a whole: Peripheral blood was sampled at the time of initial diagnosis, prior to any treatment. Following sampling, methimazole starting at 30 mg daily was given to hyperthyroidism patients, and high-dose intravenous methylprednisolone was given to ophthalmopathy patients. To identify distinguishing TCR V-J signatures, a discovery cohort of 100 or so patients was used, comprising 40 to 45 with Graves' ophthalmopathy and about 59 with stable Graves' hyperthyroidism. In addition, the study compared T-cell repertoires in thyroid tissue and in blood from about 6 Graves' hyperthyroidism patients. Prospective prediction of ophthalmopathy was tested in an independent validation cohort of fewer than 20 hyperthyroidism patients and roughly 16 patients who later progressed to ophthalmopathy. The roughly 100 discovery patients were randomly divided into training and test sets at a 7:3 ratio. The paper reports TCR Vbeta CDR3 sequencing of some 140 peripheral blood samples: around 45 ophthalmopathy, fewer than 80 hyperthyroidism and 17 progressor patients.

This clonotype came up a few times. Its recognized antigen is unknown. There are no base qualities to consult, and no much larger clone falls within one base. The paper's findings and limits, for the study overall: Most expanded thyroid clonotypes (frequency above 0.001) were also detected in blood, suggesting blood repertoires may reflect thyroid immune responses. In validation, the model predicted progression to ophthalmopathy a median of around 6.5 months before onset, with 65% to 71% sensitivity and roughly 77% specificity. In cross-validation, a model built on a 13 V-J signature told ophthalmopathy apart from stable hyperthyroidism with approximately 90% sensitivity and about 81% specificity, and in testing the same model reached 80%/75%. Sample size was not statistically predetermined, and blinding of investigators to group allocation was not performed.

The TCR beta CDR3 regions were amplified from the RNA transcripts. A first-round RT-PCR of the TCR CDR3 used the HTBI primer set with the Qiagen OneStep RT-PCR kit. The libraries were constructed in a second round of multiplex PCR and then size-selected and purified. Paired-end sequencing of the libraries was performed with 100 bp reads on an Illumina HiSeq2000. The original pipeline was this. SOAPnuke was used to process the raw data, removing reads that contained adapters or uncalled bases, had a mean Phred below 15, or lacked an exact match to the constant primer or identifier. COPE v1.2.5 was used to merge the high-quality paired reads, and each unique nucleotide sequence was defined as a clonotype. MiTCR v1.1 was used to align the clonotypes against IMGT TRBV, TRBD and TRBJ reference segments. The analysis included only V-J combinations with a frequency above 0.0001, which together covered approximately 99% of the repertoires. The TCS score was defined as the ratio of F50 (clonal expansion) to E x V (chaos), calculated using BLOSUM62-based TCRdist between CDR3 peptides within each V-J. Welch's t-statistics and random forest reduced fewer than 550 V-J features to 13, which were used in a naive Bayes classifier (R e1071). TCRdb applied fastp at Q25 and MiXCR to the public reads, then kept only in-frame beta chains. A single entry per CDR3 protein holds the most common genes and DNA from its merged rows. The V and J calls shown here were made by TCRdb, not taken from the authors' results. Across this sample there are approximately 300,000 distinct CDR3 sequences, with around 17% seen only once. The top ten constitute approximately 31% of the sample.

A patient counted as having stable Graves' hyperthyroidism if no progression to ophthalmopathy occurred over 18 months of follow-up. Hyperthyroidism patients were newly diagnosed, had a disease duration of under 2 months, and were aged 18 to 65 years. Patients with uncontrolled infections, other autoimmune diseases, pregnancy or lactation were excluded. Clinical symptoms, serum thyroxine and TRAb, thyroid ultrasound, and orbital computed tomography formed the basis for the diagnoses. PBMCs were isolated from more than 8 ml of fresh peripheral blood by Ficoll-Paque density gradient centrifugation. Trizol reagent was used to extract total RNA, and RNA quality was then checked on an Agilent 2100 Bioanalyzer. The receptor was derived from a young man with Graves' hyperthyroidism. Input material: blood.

The CDR3 has the sequence CASSYSRRTSTDNEQFF. Read as DNA, the sequence is TGTGCCAGCAGTTACTCCCGGCGGACCAGTACCGACAATGAGCAGTTCTTC. In this chain, TRBV6-2 or TRBV6-3 is recombined with TRBJ2-1, with no confidently assigned D gene. Cut back by 0 bases and 5 bases, the V and J ends lie 17 bases apart. Inclusive of the bounding cysteine and phenylalanine, the CDR3 is 17 residues long. The kept DNA is CDR3 alone, 51 bases in frame from the first base. CDR1 MNHEY and CDR2 SVGEGT are derived from the germline V gene.